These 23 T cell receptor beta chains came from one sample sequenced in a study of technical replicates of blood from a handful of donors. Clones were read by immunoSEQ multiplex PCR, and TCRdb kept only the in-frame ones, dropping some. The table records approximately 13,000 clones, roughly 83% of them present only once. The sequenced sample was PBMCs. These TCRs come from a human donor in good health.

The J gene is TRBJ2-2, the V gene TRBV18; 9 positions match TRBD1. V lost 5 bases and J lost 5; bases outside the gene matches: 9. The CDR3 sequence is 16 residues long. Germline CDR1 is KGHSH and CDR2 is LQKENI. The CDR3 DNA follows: TGTGCCAGCTCATCGGGACAGGGAATGGGGACCGGGGAGCTGTTTTTT. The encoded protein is CASSSGQGMGTGELFF.

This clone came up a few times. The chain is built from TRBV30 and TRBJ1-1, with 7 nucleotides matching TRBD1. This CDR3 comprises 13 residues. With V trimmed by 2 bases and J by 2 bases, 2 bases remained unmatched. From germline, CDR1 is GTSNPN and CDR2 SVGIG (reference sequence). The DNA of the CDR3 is TGTGCCTGGAGTAGGGGGCTTAACACTGAAGCTTTCTTT. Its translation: CAWSRGLNTEAFF.

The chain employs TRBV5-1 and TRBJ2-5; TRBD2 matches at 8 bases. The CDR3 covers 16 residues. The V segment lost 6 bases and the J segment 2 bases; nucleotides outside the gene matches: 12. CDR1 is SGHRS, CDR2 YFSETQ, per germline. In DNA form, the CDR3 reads TGCGCCAGCACTCCCCTTAACAAGCGGGGGCAAGAGACCCAGTACTTC. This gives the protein CASTPLNKRGQETQYF. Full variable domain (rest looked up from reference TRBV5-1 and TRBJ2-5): KAGVTQTPRYLIKTRGQQVTLSCSPISGHRSVSWYQQTPGQGLQFLFEYFSETQRNKGNFPGRFSGRQFSNSRSEMNVSTLELGDSALYLCASTPLNKRGQETQYFGPGTRLLVL.

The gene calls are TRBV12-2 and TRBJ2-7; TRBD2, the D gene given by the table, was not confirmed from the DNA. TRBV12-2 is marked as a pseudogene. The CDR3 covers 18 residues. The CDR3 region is CASRLAVGQTSGSYEQYF. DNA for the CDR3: TGTGCAAGTCGCTTAGCGGTGGGACAGACTAGCGGGAGTTACGAGCAGTACTTC.

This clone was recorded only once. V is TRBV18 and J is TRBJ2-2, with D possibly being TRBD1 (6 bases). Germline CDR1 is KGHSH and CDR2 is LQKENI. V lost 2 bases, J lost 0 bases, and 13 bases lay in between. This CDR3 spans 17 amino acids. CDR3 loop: CASSPVVWTANTGELFF. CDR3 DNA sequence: TGTGCCAGCTCACCAGTTGTCTGGACAGCGAACACCGGGGAGCTGTTTTTT. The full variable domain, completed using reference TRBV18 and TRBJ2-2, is NAGVMQNPRHLVRRRGQEARLRCSPMKGHSHVYWYRQLPEEGLKFMVYLQKENIIDESGMPKERFSAEFPKEGPSILRIQQVVRGDSAAYFCASSPVVWTANTGELFFGEGSRLTVL.

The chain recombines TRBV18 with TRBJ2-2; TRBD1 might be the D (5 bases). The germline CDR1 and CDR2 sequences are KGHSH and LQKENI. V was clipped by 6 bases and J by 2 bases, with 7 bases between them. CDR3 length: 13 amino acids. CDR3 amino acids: CASSQGNTGELFF. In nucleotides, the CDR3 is TGTGCCAGCTCGCAGGGAAACACCGGGGAGCTGTTTTTT.

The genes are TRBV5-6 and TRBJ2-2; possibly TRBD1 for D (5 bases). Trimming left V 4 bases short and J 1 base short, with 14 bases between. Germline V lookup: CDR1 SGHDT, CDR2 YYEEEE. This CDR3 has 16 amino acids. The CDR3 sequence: CASSTWGSQNTGELFF. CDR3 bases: TGTGCCAGCAGCACCTGGGGCAGCCAGAACACCGGGGAGCTGTTTTTT.

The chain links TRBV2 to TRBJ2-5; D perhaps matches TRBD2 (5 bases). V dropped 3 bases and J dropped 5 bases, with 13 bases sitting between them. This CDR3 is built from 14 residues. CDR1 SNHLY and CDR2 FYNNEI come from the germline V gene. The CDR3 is CASSEGWERETQYF. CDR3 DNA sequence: TGTGCCAGCAGTGAGGGGTGGGAGAGGGAGACCCAGTACTTC.

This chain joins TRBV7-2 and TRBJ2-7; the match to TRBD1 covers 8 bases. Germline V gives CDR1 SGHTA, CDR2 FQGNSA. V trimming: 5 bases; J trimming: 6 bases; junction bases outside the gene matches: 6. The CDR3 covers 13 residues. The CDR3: CASSPRQGSEQYF. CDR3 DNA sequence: TGTGCCAGCAGCCCGAGACAGGGGAGCGAGCAGTACTTC.

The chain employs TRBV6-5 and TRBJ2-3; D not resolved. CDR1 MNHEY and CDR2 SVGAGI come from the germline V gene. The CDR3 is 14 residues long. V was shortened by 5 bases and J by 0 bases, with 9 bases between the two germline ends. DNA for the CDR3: TGTGCCAGCAGTCCGGTGAGGAGCACAGATACGCAGTATTTT. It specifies CASSPVRSTDTQYF.

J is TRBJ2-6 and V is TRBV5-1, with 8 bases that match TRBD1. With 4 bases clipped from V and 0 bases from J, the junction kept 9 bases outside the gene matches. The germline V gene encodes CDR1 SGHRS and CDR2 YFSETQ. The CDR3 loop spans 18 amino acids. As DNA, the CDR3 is TGCGCCAGCAGCGCTGACGGACAGGGCAGCTCTGGGGCCAACGTCCTGACTTTC. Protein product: CASSADGQGSSGANVLTF.

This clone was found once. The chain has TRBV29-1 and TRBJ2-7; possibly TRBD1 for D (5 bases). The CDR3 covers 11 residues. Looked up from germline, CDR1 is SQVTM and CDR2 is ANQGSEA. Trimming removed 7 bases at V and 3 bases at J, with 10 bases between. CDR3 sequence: CSAGQNYEQYF. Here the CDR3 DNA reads TGCAGCGCCGGACAAAACTACGAGCAGTACTTC.

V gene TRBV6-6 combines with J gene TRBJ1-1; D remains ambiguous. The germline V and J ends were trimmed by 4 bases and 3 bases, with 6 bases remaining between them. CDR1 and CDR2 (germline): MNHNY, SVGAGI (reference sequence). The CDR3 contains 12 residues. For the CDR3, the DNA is TGTGCCAGCAGTTCGACTGACACTGAAGCTTTCTTT. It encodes CASSSTDTEAFF.

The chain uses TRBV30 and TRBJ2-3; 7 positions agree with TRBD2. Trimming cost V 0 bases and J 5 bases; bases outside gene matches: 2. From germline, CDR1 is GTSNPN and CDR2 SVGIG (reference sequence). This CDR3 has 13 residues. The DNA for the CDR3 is TGTGCCTGGAGTGTCCGCGGGAGAGATACGCAGTATTTT. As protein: CAWSVRGRDTQYF.

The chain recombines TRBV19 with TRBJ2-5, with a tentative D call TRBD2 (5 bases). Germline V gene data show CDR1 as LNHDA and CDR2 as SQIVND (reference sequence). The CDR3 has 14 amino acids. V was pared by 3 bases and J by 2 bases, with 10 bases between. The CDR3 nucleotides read TGTGCCAGTAGTATTAGCGTCACTCAAGAGACCCAGTACTTC. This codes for CASSISVTQETQYF. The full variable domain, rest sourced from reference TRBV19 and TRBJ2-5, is DGGITQSPKYLFRKEGQNVTLSCEQNLNHDAMYWYRQDPGQGLRLIYYSQIVNDFQKGDIAEGYSVSREKKESFPLTVTSAQKNPTAFYLCASSISVTQETQYFGPGTRLLVL.

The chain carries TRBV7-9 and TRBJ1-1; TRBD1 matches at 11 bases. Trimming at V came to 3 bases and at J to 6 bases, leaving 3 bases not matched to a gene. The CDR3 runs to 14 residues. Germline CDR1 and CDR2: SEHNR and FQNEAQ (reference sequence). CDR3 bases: TGTGCCAGCAGCTTCGGACAGGGGGCGGCTGAAGCTTTCTTT. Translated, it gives CASSFGQGAAEAFF.

CDR3 nucleotide sequence: TGTGCCAGTAGTCGAATTCGGGAGACAGGGGGCCGGGAGACCCAGTACTTC. Translated, it gives CASSRIRETGGRETQYF. The chain links TRBV19 to TRBJ2-5; 10 positions match TRBD1. Germline-derived CDR1 and CDR2 are LNHDA and SQIVND (reference sequence). V shed 5 bases and J 5 bases; nucleotides not matched to a gene: 14. The CDR3 extends over 17 amino acids.

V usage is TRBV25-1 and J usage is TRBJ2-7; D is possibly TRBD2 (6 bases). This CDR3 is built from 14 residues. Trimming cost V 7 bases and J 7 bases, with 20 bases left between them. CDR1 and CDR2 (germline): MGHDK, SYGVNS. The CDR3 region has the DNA TGTGCCAGCATCTCCCCTCGGAGTAGCGGTGAGCAGTACTTC. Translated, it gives CASISPRSSGEQYF.

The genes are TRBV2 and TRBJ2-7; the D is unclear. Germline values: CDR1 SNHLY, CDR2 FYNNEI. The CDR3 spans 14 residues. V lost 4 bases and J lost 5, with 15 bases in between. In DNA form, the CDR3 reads TGTGCCAGCAGTGCCGAGACAATCATCAACGAGCAGTACTTC. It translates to CASSAETIINEQYF.

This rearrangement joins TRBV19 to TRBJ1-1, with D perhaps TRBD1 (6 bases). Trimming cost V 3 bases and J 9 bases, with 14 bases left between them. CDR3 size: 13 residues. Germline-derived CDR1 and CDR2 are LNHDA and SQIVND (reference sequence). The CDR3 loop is CASSIEGRGQAFF. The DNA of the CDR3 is TGTGCCAGTAGTATCGAGGGCAGGGGCCAAGCTTTCTTT.

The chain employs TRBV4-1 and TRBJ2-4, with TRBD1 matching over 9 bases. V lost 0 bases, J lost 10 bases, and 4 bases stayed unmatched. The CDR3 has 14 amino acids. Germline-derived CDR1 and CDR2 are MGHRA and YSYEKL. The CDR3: CASSQDPGQGIQYF. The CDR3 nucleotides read TGCGCCAGCAGCCAAGACCCTGGACAGGGGATTCAGTACTTC.

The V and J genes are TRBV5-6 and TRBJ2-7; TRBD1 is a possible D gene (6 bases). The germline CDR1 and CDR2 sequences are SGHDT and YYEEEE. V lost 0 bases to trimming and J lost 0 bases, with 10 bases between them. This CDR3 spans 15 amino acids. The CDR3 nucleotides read TGTGCCAGCAGCTTGGTGGCAGGGGCCTCCTACGAGCAGTACTTC. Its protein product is CASSLVAGASYEQYF.

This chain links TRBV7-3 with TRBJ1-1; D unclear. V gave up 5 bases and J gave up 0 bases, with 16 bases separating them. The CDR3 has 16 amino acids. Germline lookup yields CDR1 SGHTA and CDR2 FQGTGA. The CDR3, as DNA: TGTGCCAGCAGCACCCACGGCCGGGGTATGAACACTGAAGCTTTCTTT. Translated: CASSTHGRGMNTEAFF.